The TCR beta chain under discussion was sequenced for a study of CD4 T cells in relation to SARS-CoV-2 and coronaviruses. Unexposed donor CD4+ T cells date from about 2011-2018, before the COVID-19 pandemic. The cells were cultured for about 10 days before CD4+ T cells were isolated. The ends were cut back, 4 bases at V and 4 bases at J, with 14 bases in the middle. The CDR3 is made up of 16 amino acids. Germline-derived CDR1 and CDR2 are LGHDT and YNNKEL (reference sequence). Comments on this clone: What it binds is not known.

Clones were sequenced by immunoSEQ multiplex PCR, and TCRdb holds only the in-frame ones, with some missing. The repertoire holds 24,000 or so clones, with roughly four fifths as singletons. Sample: CD4+ T cells from PBMCs, cultured in vitro. V usage is TRBV3-1 (or the pseudogene TRBV3-2) and J usage is TRBJ1-6; D might be TRBD1 (5 bases). The TCR sequence derives from a human donor in good health. The CDR3 region has the DNA TGTGCCAGCAGCCCACCCGGGACGGCTTATAATTCACCCCTCCACTTT. This translates into CASSPPGTAYNSPLHF.